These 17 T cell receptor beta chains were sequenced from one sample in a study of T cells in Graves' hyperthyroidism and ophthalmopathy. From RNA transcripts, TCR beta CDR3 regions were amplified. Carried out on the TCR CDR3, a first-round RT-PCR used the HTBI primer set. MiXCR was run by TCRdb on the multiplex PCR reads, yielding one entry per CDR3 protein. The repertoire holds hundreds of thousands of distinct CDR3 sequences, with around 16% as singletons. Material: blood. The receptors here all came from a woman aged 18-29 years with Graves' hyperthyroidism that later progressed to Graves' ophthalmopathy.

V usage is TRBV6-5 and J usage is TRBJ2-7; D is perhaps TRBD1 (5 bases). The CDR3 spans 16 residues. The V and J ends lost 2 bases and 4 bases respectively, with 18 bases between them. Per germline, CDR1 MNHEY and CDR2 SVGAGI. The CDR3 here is CASSYLLPRQIYEQYF. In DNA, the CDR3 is TGTGCCAGCAGTTACCTTCTACCTCGACAGATTTACGAGCAGTACTTC.

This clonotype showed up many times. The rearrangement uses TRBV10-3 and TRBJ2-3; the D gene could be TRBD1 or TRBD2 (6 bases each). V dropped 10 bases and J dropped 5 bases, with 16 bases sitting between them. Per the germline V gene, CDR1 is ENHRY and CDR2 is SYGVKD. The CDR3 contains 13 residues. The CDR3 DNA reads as TGTGCCACCCGAGGGGGGTACGGAGATACGCAGTATTTT. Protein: CATRGGYGDTQYF.

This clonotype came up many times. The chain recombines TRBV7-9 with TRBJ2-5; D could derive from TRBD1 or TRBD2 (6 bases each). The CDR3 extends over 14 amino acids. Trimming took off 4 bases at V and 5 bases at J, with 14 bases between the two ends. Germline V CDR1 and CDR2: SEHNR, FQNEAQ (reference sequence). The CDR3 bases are TGTGCCAGCAGCTCGCAGGTGGGGGGCGAGACCCAGTACTTC. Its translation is CASSSQVGGETQYF.

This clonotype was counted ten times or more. The CDR3 sequence is CASSDTDRHYEQYF. CDR3 nucleotides: TGTGCCAGCAGCGACACGGACAGACACTACGAGCAGTACTTC. The gene calls are TRBV7-8 and TRBJ2-7, with a possible D match to TRBD1 (6 bases). The CDR3 has 14 residues. CDR1 SGHVS and CDR2 FQNEAQ come from the germline V gene. V lost 5 bases to trimming and J lost 3 bases, with 14 bases between them.

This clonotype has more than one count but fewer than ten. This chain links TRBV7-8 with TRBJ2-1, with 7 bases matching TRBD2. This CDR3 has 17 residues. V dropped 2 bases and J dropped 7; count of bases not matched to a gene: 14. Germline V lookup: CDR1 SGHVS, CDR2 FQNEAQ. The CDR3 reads CASSLKRVAGEGNEQFF. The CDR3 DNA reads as TGTGCCAGCAGCTTAAAAAGGGTGGCGGGAGAGGGTAATGAGCAGTTCTTC.

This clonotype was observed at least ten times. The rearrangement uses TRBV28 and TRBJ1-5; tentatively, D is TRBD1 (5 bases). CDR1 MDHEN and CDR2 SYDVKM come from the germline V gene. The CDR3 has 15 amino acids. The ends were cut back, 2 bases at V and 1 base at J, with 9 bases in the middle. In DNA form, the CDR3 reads TGTGCCAGCAGTTTACCGGGACCGAGCAATCAGCCCCAGCATTTT. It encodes CASSLPGPSNQPQHF.

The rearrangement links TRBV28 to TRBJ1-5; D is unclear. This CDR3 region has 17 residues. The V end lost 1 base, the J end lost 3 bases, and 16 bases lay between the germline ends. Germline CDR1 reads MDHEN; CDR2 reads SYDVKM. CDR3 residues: CASSLFAVRVANQPQHF. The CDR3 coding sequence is TGTGCCAGCAGTTTATTCGCTGTTCGGGTCGCCAATCAGCCCCAGCATTTT.

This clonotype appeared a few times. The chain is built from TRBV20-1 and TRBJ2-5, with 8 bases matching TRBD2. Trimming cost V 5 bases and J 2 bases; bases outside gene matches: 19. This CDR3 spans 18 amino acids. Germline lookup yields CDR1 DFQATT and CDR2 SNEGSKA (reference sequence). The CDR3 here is CSAAKIRPRASGQETQYF. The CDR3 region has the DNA TGCAGTGCTGCCAAAATAAGGCCTCGGGCTAGCGGGCAAGAGACCCAGTACTTC.

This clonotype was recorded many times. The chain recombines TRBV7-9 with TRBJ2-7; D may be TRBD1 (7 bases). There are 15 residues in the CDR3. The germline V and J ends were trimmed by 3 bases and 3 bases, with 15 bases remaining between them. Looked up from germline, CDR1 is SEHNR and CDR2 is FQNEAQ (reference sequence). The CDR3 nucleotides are TGTGCCAGCAGCTTCCCTCACCAGGGGGGCTACGAGCAGTACTTC. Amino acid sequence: CASSFPHQGGYEQYF.

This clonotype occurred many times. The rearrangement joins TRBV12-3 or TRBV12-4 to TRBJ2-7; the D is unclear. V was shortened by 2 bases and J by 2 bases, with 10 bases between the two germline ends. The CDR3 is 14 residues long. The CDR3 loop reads CASSLLETPYEQYF. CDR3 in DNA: TGTGCCAGCAGTTTACTAGAGACACCCTACGAGCAGTACTTC.

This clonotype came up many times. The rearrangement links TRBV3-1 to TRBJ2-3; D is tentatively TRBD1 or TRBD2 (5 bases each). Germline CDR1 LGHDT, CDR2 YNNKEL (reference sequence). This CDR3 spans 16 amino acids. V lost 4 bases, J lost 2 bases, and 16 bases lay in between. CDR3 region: CASSPWTRGSTDTQYF. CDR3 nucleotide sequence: TGTGCCAGCAGCCCCTGGACAAGAGGGTCCACAGATACGCAGTATTTT.

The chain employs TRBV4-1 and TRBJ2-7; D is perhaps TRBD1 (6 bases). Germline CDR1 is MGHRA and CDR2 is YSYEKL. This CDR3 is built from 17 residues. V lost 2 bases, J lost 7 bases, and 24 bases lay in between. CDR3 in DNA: TGCGCCAGCAGCCAATCCCCCACCCCGACAGGACTGGGGGAGCAGTACTTC. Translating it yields CASSQSPTPTGLGEQYF.

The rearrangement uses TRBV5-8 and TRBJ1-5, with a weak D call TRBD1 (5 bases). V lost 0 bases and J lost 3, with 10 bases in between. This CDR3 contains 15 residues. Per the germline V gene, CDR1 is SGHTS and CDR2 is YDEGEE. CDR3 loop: CASSLVSGLNQPQHF. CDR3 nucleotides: TGTGCCAGCAGCTTGGTCTCGGGGCTCAATCAGCCCCAGCATTTT.

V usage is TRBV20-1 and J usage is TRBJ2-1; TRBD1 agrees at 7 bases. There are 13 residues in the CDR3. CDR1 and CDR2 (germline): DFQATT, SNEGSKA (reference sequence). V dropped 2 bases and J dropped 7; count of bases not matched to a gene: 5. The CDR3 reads CSARKGAENEQFF. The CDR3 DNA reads TGCAGTGCTAGAAAGGGGGCTGAGAATGAGCAGTTCTTC.

This CDR3 reads CASSLGWGVKVYEQYF. DNA of the CDR3: TGTGCCAGCAGCTTGGGTTGGGGCGTTAAGGTCTACGAGCAGTACTTC. V is TRBV7-2 and J is TRBJ2-7; possibly TRBD1 for D (5 bases). This CDR3 is 16 amino acids long. The germline V gene has CDR1 SGHTA and CDR2 FQGNSA. The germline V and J ends were trimmed by 3 bases and 3 bases, with 18 bases remaining between them.

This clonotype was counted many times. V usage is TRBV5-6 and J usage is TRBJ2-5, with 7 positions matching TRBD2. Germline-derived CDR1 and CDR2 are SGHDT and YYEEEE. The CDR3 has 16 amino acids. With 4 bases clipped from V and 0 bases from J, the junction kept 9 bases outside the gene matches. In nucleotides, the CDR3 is TGTGCCAGCAGCCGAAGGCCGGGACTAAACCAAGAGACCCAGTACTTC. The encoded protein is CASSRRPGLNQETQYF.

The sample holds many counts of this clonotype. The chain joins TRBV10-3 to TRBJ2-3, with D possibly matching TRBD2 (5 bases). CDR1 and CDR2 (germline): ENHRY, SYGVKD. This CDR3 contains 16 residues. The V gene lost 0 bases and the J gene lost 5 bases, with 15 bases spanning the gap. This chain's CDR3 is CAISESGDQVEDTQYF. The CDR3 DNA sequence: TGTGCCATCAGTGAGTCGGGAGACCAGGTTGAAGATACGCAGTATTTT.